A selection of T cell receptor beta chains follows, all from one sample in a study of liver allograft versus peripheral blood T cells. TCRdb recomputed calls from the reads with MiXCR, one row per CDR3 protein. The repertoire includes 8,500 to 10,000 distinct CDR3 sequences, 25% to 30% of them detected once, and roughly 8.3% sits in the top ten. These receptors came from a human patient who had a liver transplant. A share of the T cells may be of graft donor origin. CDR3s include the opening cysteine and the closing phenylalanine or tryptophan. A D gene is named only where the DNA matches it firmly. Clone size, where shown, is once, few, many, or a class for clones that have expanded.

DNA: TGTGCCAGCAACGACATAAAGACTAGCGGTTCCTACGAGCAGTACTTC; CDR3: CASNDIKTSGSYEQYF; V: TRBV28; D: TRBD2; J: TRBJ2-7; size: -
DNA: TGTGCCTGGAGTCTAGACAGGTTTACTGAAGCTTTCTTT; CDR3: CAWSLDRFTEAFF; V: TRBV30; D: -; J: TRBJ1-1; size: few
DNA: TGCAGCGTAAATGACTTCACTAGCACAGATACGCAGTATTTT; CDR3: CSVNDFTSTDTQYF; V: TRBV29-1; D: -; J: TRBJ2-3; size: medium-sized
DNA: TGTGCCTGGAGTACCGGACAGGATAATTCACCCCTCCACTTT; CDR3: CAWSTGQDNSPLHF; V: TRBV30; D: TRBD1; J: TRBJ1-6; size: -
DNA: TGTGCCACCAGTACCACTAGCGGCCCTAGGGAAGAGCAGTTCTTC; CDR3: CATSTTSGPREEQFF; V: TRBV24-1; D: TRBD2; J: TRBJ2-1; size: medium-sized
DNA: TGTGCCACCGCCGGGACCGCTGGAAACACCATATATTTT; CDR3: CATAGTAGNTIYF; V: TRBV19; D: -; J: TRBJ1-3; size: many
DNA: TGTGCCAGCAGACCGGGACAGAAGAATTCACCCCTCCACTTT; CDR3: CASRPGQKNSPLHF; V: TRBV28; D: TRBD1; J: TRBJ1-6; size: few
DNA: TGTGCCAGCAGATCCGGGCATGAGCAGTTCTTC; CDR3: CASRSGHEQFF; V: TRBV28; D: -; J: TRBJ2-1; size: many
DNA: TGTGCCAGCAGCCCCCTGGCGACTAGCGGGAGTCTGTATGAGCAGTTCTTC; CDR3: CASSPLATSGSLYEQFF; V: TRBV7-2; D: TRBD2; J: TRBJ2-1; size: -
DNA: TGTGCCAGTAGTAGACCGGGACAGAATGACAATGAGCAGTTCTTC; CDR3: CASSRPGQNDNEQFF; V: TRBV19; D: TRBD1; J: TRBJ2-1; size: few
DNA: TGCAGTGCTAGAGGAATAGGGGATCAGCCCCAGCATTTT; CDR3: CSARGIGDQPQHF; V: TRBV20-1; D: -; J: TRBJ1-5; size: -
DNA: TGCAGTGCCCGATGGGACCCCTCAGTCTATGGCTACACCTTC; CDR3: CSARWDPSVYGYTF; V: TRBV20-1; D: -; J: TRBJ1-2; size: few
DNA: TGCAGCGTTACCCCCTGGTCGGGGGTCCAAGAGACCCAGTACTTC; CDR3: CSVTPWSGVQETQYF; V: TRBV29-1; D: -; J: TRBJ2-5; size: few
DNA: TGTGCCAGCACCAGAAGACAGGGGCGACTTGGCAATCAGCCCCAGCATTTT; CDR3: CASTRRQGRLGNQPQHF; V: TRBV28; D: TRBD1; J: TRBJ1-5; size: medium-sized
DNA: TGCAGTGCTAGAGCGCCGGGGGCAGATACGGGGTCCCAGTACTTC; CDR3: CSARAPGADTGSQYF; V: TRBV20-1; D: -; J: TRBJ2-5; size: few
DNA: TGTGCCACCGTACAGGGCACTGAAGCTTTCTTT; CDR3: CATVQGTEAFF; V: TRBV6-2/TRBV6-3; D: -; J: TRBJ1-1; size: -
DNA: TGTGCCAGCAGTGACAAGGGGTCAAATTCACCCCTCCACTTT; CDR3: CASSDKGSNSPLHF; V: TRBV6-1; D: -; J: TRBJ1-6; size: medium-sized
DNA: TGTGCCAGCAGTGCCACGGGGGATCAGCCCCAGCATTTT; CDR3: CASSATGDQPQHF; V: TRBV6-1; D: -; J: TRBJ1-5; size: medium-sized
DNA: TGTGCCACCAGCTTCGGTATGAACACCGGGGAGCTGTTTTTT; CDR3: CATSFGMNTGELFF; V: TRBV24-1; D: -; J: TRBJ2-2; size: medium-sized
DNA: TGCAGTGCTCCAGCGCTAGGAAGGAGCTCCTACAATGAGCAGTTCTTC; CDR3: CSAPALGRSSYNEQFF; V: TRBV20-1; D: -; J: TRBJ2-1; size: few
DNA: TGTGCCAGCAGTTACCCAAGAGGGACAGGGAGGACCGGGGAGCTGTTTTTT; CDR3: CASSYPRGTGRTGELFF; V: TRBV12-3/TRBV12-4; D: TRBD1; J: TRBJ2-2; size: -
DNA: TGTGCCAGCAGTGAAGAAAGAAGGCTGACTGAAGCTTTCTTT; CDR3: CASSEERRLTEAFF; V: TRBV6-1; D: -; J: TRBJ1-1; size: -
DNA: TGTGCCAGCTCTCCGGGTCTGAACACTGAAGCTTTCTTT; CDR3: CASSPGLNTEAFF; V: TRBV18; D: -; J: TRBJ1-1; size: medium-sized
DNA: TGTGCCAGCAGCCGAGGGGGTGCCGGGGAGCTGTTTTTT; CDR3: CASSRGGAGELFF; V: TRBV28; D: -; J: TRBJ2-2; size: -
DNA: TGTGCCACCACGAACACCGGGGAGCTGTTTTTT; CDR3: CATTNTGELFF; V: TRBV24-1; D: -; J: TRBJ2-2; size: -
DNA: TGTGCCAGCAGCTTGCAGGGGGTATACGAGCAGTACTTC; CDR3: CASSLQGVYEQYF; V: TRBV5-4; D: TRBD1; J: TRBJ2-7; size: -